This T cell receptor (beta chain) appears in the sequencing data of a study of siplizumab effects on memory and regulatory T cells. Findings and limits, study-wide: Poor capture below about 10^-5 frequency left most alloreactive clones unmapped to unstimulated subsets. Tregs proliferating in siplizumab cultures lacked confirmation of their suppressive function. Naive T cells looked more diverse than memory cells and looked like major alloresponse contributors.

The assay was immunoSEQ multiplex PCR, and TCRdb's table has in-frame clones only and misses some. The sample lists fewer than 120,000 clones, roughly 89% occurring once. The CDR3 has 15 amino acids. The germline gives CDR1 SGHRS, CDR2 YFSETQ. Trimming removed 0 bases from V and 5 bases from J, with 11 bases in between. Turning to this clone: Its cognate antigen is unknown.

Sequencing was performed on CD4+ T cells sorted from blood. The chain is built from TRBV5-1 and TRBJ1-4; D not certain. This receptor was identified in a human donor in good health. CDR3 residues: CASSLEWTGNEKLFF. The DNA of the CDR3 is TGCGCCAGCAGCTTGGAATGGACGGGGAATGAAAAACTGTTTTTT.